A selection of T cell receptor beta chains follows, all from one sample in a study of T-cell reconstitution after alpha-beta-depleted transplantation in children. TCRdb independently ran MiXCR on the PCR reads; one entry per CDR3 protein. Of roughly 180,000 distinct CDR3 sequences in the sample, 11% were seen once. Sequences were derived from PBMCs, sampled before TCRalphabeta/CD19-depleted stem cell transplant. These receptors came from a boy under 10 years old with acute myeloid leukemia, due to receive a stem cell transplant. Both conserved end residues are part of each CDR3. D genes are given only for firm matches. Rows give clone size only sometimes, using once, few, many, or a class for an expanded clone.

J gene	clone size	V gene	D gene	CDR3 protein	CDR3 DNA
TRBJ2-1	many	TRBV4-1	TRBD1	CASSQDNRGYNEQFF	TGCGCCAGCAGCCAAGATAACAGGGGCTACAATGAGCAGTTCTTC
TRBJ2-6	many	TRBV6-6	NA	CASSYSAGVGIGANVLTF	TGTGCCAGCAGTTACTCCGCGGGCGTGGGGATCGGGGCCAACGTCCTGACTTTC
TRBJ1-6	many	TRBV20-1	NA	CSARDRGGSPLHF	TGCAGTGCTAGGGATAGGGGTGGTTCACCCCTCCACTTT
TRBJ2-1	NA	TRBV5-1	TRBD2	CASKLGRADNEQFF	TGCGCCAGCAAATTGGGGAGGGCGGACAATGAGCAGTTCTTC
TRBJ2-1	many	TRBV20-1	NA	CSGGSYNEQFF	TGCAGTGGCGGCTCCTACAATGAGCAGTTCTTC
TRBJ2-5	few	TRBV12-5	NA	CASAKFGTVQETQYF	TGTGCTAGTGCCAAGTTCGGGACGGTACAAGAGACCCAGTACTTC
TRBJ2-3	many	TRBV5-1	TRBD2	CASSLVSGRADTQYF	TGCGCCAGCAGCTTGGTAAGCGGGAGGGCAGATACGCAGTATTTT
TRBJ1-1	few	TRBV7-9	TRBD1	CASSLGGQAEAFF	TGTGCCAGCAGCTTAGGGGGACAGGCAGAAGCTTTCTTT
TRBJ1-5	many	TRBV12-3/TRBV12-4	TRBD1	CASSSGGRNQPQHF	TGTGCCAGCAGTTCAGGGGGCCGGAATCAGCCCCAGCATTTT
TRBJ2-1	many	TRBV5-1	TRBD2	CASSGTSGYNEQFF	TGCGCCAGCAGCGGGACTAGCGGTTACAATGAGCAGTTCTTC
TRBJ2-3	many	TRBV20-1	NA	CSARQTDTQYF	TGCAGTGCTCGTCAAACAGATACGCAGTATTTT
TRBJ2-1	many	TRBV11-2	TRBD2	CASSQTLLAGGPENEQFF	TGTGCCAGCAGTCAAACTTTACTAGCGGGGGGGCCGGAAAATGAGCAGTTCTTC
TRBJ1-2	many	TRBV6-1	TRBD1	CASSESTGGHGYTF	TGTGCCAGCAGTGAATCGACAGGGGGCCATGGCTACACCTTC
TRBJ2-1	many	TRBV20-1	NA	CSAPTQGHNEQFF	TGCAGTGCCCCCACCCAGGGGCACAATGAGCAGTTCTTC
TRBJ2-5	many	TRBV9	NA	CASSVMGEREETQYF	TGTGCCAGCAGCGTAATGGGGGAACGTGAGGAGACCCAGTACTTC
TRBJ2-2	many	TRBV12-3/TRBV12-4	NA	CASSLLGGGGELFF	TGTGCCAGCAGCCTTTTAGGGGGGGGCGGGGAGCTGTTTTTT
TRBJ2-1	many	TRBV29-1	NA	CSVVGAAYNEQFF	TGCAGCGTTGTGGGGGCGGCCTACAATGAGCAGTTCTTC